This entry features one T cell receptor (beta chain) sequence. Antigen unknown. Primers included in the PCR were 60 Vbeta and 13 Jbeta primers. Assay: immunoSEQ multiplex PCR; the TCRdb copy retains only in-frame clones and omits some. Of about 180,000 clones listed, 84% are singletons. The sample is drawn from a study of cytomegalovirus exposure and HLA in healthy donors. Findings and limits, study-wide: Certain sequence variants were highly shared and formed a cluster, and this cluster was likely a sequencing artifact.

The clonotype was recovered from a girl aged 2 to 10 in good health and CMV-seropositive. The sequenced sample consisted of PBMCs.

The CDR3 sequence: CATSRDGHSQPNEQFF. The CDR3 region has the DNA TGTGCCACCAGCAGAGACGGACACTCCCAGCCCAATGAGCAGTTCTTC. The chain carries TRBV15 and TRBJ2-1; D might be TRBD1 (5 bases). Per the germline V gene, CDR1 is LNHNV and CDR2 is YYDKDF (reference sequence). The CDR3 has 16 residues. Trimming shortened V by 0 bases and J by 6 bases, and 15 bases separated the two germline ends.